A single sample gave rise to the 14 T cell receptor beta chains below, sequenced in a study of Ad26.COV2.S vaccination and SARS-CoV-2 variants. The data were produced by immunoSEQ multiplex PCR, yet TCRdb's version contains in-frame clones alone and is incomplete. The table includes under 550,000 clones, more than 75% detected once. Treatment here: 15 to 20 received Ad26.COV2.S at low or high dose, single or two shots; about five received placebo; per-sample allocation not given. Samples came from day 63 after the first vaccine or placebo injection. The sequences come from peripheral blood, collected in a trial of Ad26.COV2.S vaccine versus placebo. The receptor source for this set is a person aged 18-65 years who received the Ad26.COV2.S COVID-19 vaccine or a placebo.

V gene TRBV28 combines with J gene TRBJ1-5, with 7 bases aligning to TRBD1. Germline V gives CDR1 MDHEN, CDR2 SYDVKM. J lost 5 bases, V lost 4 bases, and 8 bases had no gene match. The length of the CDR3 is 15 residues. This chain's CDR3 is CASSYRRTGDQPQHF. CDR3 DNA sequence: TGTGCCAGCAGTTATAGACGGACAGGAGATCAGCCCCAGCATTTT. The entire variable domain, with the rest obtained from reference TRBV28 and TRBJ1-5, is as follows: DVKVTQSSRYLVKRTGEKVFLECVQDMDHENMFWYRQDPGLGLRLIYFSYDVKMKEKGDIPEGYSVSREKKERFSLILESASTNQTSMYLCASSYRRTGDQPQHFGDGTRLSIL.

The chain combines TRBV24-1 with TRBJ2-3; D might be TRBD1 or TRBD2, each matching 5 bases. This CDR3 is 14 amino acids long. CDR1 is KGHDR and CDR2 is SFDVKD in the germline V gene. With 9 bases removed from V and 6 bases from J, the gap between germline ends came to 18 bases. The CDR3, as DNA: TGTGCCACCTGTGTTAGAGGGGACGCCGATACGCAGTATTTT. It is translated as CATCVRGDADTQYF.

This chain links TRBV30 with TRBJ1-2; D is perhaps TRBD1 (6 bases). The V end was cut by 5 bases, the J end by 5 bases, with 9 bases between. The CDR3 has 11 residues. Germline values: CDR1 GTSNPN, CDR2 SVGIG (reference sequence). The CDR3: CAWGGQYGYTF. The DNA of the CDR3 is TGTGCCTGGGGGGGCCAATATGGCTACACCTTC. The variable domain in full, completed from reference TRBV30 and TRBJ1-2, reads SQTIHQWPATLVQPVGSPLSLECTVEGTSNPNLYWYRQAAGRGLQLLFYSVGIGQISSEVPQNLSASRPQDRQFILSSKKLLLSDSGFYLCAWGGQYGYTFGSGTRLTVV.

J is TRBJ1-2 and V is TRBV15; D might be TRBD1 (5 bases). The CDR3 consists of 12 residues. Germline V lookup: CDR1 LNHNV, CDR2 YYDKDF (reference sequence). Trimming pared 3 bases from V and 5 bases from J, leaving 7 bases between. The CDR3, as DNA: TGTGCCACCAGCAGGACAGCTTATGGCTACACCTTC. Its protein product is CATSRTAYGYTF.

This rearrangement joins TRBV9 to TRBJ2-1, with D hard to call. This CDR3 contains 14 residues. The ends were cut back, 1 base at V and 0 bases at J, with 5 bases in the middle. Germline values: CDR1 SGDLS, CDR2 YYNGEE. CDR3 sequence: CASSVTSSYNEQFF. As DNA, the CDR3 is TGTGCCAGCAGCGTAACGAGCTCCTACAATGAGCAGTTCTTC.

The CDR3 here is CASRKGAKETQYF. The CDR3 coding sequence is TGTGCCAGCAGGAAAGGGGCGAAAGAGACCCAGTACTTC. J is TRBJ2-5 and V is TRBV6-5; the D gene is possibly TRBD1 (5 bases). Germline CDR1 and CDR2: MNHEY and SVGAGI. V was cut by 6 bases and J by 3 bases, with 11 bases left in between. The CDR3 loop spans 13 amino acids.

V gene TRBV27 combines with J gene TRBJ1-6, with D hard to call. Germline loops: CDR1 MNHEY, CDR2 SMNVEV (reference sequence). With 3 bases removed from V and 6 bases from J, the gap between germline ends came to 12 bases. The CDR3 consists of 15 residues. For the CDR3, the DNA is TGTGCCAGCAGTTTTGGTGCGCGGCCTAATTCACCCCTCCACTTT. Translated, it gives CASSFGARPNSPLHF.

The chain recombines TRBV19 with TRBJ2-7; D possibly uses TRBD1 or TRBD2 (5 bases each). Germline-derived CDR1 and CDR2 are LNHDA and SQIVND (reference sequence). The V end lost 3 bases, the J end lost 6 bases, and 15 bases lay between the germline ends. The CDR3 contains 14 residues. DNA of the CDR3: TGTGCCAGTAGTATCGACATCGCAGGGACCGAGCAGTACTTC. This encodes CASSIDIAGTEQYF.

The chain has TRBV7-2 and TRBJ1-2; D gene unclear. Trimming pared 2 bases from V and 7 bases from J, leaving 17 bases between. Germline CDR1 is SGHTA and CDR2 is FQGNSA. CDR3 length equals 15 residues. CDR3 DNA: TGTGCCAGCAGCTTATTGGCGGGAGAAACTTTTGGCTACACCTTC. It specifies CASSLLAGETFGYTF.

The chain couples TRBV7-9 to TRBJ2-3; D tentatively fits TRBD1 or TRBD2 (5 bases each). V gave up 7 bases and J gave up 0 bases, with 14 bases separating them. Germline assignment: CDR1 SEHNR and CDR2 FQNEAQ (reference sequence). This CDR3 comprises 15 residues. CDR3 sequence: CASTLRGLSTDTQYF. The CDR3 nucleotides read TGTGCCAGCACCCTTCGGGGCCTAAGCACAGATACGCAGTATTTT.

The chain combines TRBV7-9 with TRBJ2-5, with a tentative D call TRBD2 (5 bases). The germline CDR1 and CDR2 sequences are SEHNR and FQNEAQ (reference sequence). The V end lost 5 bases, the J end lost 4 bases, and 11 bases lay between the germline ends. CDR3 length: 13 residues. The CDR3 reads CASSRTLGETQYF. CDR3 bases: TGTGCCAGCAGCCGGACTCTAGGAGAGACCCAGTACTTC.

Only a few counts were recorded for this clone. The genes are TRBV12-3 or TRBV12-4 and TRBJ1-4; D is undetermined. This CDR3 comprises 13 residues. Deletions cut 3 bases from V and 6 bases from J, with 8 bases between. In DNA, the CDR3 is TGTGCCAGCAGTTTTGGGGTCTATGAAAAACTGTTTTTT. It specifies CASSFGVYEKLFF.

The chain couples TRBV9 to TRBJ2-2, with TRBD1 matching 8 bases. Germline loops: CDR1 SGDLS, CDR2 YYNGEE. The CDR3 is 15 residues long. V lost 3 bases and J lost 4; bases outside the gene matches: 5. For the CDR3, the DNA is TGTGCCAGCAGCGCCCCCAGGGGGCGCACCGGGGAGCTGTTTTTT. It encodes CASSAPRGRTGELFF.

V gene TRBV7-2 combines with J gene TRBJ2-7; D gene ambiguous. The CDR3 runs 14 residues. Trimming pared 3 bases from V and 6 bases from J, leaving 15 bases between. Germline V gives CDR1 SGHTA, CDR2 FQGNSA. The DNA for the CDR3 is TGTGCCAGCAGCTTGGACGCCTCTTGGGGCGAGCAGTACTTC. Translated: CASSLDASWGEQYF.